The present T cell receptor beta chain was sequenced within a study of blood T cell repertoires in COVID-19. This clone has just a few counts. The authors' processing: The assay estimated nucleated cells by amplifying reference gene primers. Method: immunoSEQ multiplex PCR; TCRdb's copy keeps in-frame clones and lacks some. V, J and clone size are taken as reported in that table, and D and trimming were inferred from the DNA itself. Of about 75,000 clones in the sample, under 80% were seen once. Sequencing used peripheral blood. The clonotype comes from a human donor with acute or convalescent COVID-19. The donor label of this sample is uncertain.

The CDR3 nucleotides read TGCGCCAGCAGCCCAGGGACAGGTCTTAATGAAAAACTGTTTTTT. Protein sequence: CASSPGTGLNEKLFF. The chain has TRBV5-1 and TRBJ1-4; TRBD1 matches 8 bases. The germline gives CDR1 SGHRS, CDR2 YFSETQ. Trimming took 4 bases from V and 4 from J; bases not matched to a gene: 6. CDR3 length equals 15 residues.